A selection of T cell receptor beta chains follows, all from one sample in a study of T-cell memory formation after mild COVID-19. TCRdb re-analysed the 5' RACE reads in MiXCR, keeping a single row per CDR3 protein. The sample has about 420,000 distinct CDR3 sequences, about 25% seen once; the top ten hold over 10%. The sequenced material came from PBMCs or a T cell subset sorted from them (not recorded which). All receptors derive from an adult woman who had mild COVID-19 (a few samples of this study predate the infection). Cell type and time point are not known. CDR3s include the opening cysteine and the closing phenylalanine or tryptophan.

V	J	CDR3
TRBV6-5	TRBJ1-2	CASSSPRDSGYTF
TRBV20-1	TRBJ2-3	CSAYSGGKDTQYF
TRBV24-1	TRBJ1-3	CATSDTTRETIYF
TRBV27	TRBJ2-7	CASSLKGLSSYEQYF
TRBV5-1	TRBJ2-1	CASTDSRGHEQFF
TRBV6-5	TRBJ2-1	CASSGTSGGYNEQFF
TRBV5-8	TRBJ2-1	CASSLRFSGVGNEQFF
TRBV20-1	TRBJ1-4	CSARGQVGANEKLFF
TRBV12-3/TRBV12-4	TRBJ1-5	CASVGQAGQPQHF
TRBV6-5	TRBJ2-6	CASSSWGPNAGANVLTF
TRBV4-1	TRBJ1-2	CASRASNGYTF
TRBV5-1	TRBJ2-7	CASSTRGDSSLEQYF
TRBV10-3	TRBJ1-2	CAISDWDSPKLYGYTF
TRBV15	TRBJ1-2	CATSTPRGMPTF
TRBV7-6	TRBJ2-5	CASSYRLAETQYF
TRBV20-1	TRBJ2-1	CSARPYLGRANSIRYNEQFF
TRBV5-1	TRBJ2-1	CASSLGFGSGGSYNEQFF
TRBV9	TRBJ1-2	CASSVDGIVGHGYTF
TRBV5-1	TRBJ2-4	CASSLAGSVKNIQYF
TRBV18	TRBJ2-5	CASSPGTIKTQYF
TRBV4-2	TRBJ2-1	CASSQEASGQKQFF
TRBV7-8	TRBJ1-5	CASSPGGFGGQPQHF
TRBV5-4	TRBJ2-1	CASSLELSNEQFF
TRBV18	TRBJ2-5	CASSPPGHQETQYF
TRBV12-3/TRBV12-4	TRBJ2-3	CASSLVPSGVSTQYF
TRBV7-9	TRBJ2-1	CASRAGQGRNEQFF
TRBV20-1	TRBJ2-7	CSARDPLRGGTYEQYF
TRBV4-2	TRBJ1-5	CASSPTPGAMDSNQPQHF
TRBV24-1	TRBJ1-1	CATSDGTGITEAFF
TRBV7-2	TRBJ1-2	CASSSFRTGGTHTF
TRBV11-2	TRBJ2-1	CASSLRYGERLNNEQFF
TRBV7-6	TRBJ2-3	CASSPVRRRLSTDTQYF
TRBV20-1	TRBJ2-5	CSARPLRGRAVGETQYF
TRBV7-2	TRBJ1-2	CASSLDPGLYGYTF
TRBV11-2	TRBJ2-5	CASSSRAEPRWETQYF
TRBV11-2	TRBJ2-2	CASSIGGNGELFF
TRBV30	TRBJ2-3	CAWSVLAGAAASTDTQYF
TRBV7-9	TRBJ2-1	CASSLGGVLTYNEQFF
TRBV3-1	TRBJ1-1	CASGTGTGNTEAFF
TRBV4-2	TRBJ2-3	CASSQLSAQSTDTQYF
TRBV6-5	TRBJ1-5	CASSARGHNQPQHF
TRBV30	TRBJ2-2	CAWSFGTGGLGELFF
TRBV20-1	TRBJ2-5	CSAPLGDEIQYF
TRBV14	TRBJ2-1	CASSQGPSTYNEQFF
TRBV20-1	TRBJ2-1	CSARDLLAVSYNEQFF
TRBV6-2/TRBV6-3	TRBJ2-5	CASSYAGDPKETQYF
TRBV9	TRBJ1-1	CASSVIGADIKAFF
TRBV7-8	TRBJ2-7	CASGRRDSYEQYF
TRBV10-3	TRBJ2-5	CAISDRGLPQETQYF
TRBV19	TRBJ2-7	CASTPVGGGYEQYF
TRBV7-9	TRBJ2-5	CASSDGETQYF
TRBV20-1	TRBJ2-3	CSAISDRGTDTQYF
TRBV6-1	TRBJ2-5	CASSSFTAGTETQYF
TRBV24-1	TRBJ2-1	CATSSQGVNEQFF
TRBV5-1	TRBJ2-7	CASTTGDNVRQYF
TRBV5-1	TRBJ1-2	CASSSGTLNYGYTF